Listed below are T cell receptor beta chains from one sample, sequenced in a study of T cells in Graves' hyperthyroidism and ophthalmopathy. TCRdb passed the multiplex PCR reads through MiXCR, listing each CDR3 protein once. The data contain almost 250,000 distinct CDR3 sequences, roughly a quarter of them singletons. Sequenced: blood. Source of these receptors: a woman aged 40 to 49 with Graves' ophthalmopathy. CDR3s include the opening cysteine and the closing phenylalanine or tryptophan.

V	J	CDR3
TRBV30	TRBJ2-7	CAWRALGRLVNEQYF
TRBV7-3	TRBJ1-2	CASSLSGSRRDYGYTF
TRBV6-5	TRBJ2-7	CASSYQGGYEQYF
TRBV24-1	TRBJ1-3	CATDRAISGNTIYF
TRBV28	TRBJ1-6	CASSLLQGDNSPLHF
TRBV24-1	TRBJ1-5	CATSRDRDDQPQHF
TRBV3-1	TRBJ2-2	CASSPEGQTNTGELFF
TRBV6-1	TRBJ2-5	CASSDPGQGFQETQYF
TRBV27	TRBJ1-6	CASSFWTDNSPLHF
TRBV20-1	TRBJ2-2	CSARPDGRSNTGELFF
TRBV28	TRBJ2-7	CAPIHEQYF
TRBV4-2	TRBJ2-7	CASSQDGIGEQYF
TRBV2	TRBJ1-6	CAIMTGGGYNSPLHF
TRBV3-1	TRBJ2-7	CASSQDFRRGDSQLF
TRBV2	TRBJ1-2	CASRGQGGDYGYTF
TRBV10-3	TRBJ2-4	CAISEGQGPKNIQYF
TRBV29-1	TRBJ1-2	CSVEVPGNYGYTF
TRBV10-3	TRBJ2-7	CAISERAVYEQYF
TRBV11-1	TRBJ1-2	CASSSGTSLTSYGYTF
TRBV6-1	TRBJ1-1	CASSVRAGGINTEAFF
TRBV4-1	TRBJ1-3	CASSQEDTYSGNTIYF
TRBV6-1	TRBJ1-2	CASSAFPRGYTF
TRBV28	TRBJ2-7	CASNPRRGNYEQYF
TRBV28	TRBJ2-2	CASTTGALNTGELFF
TRBV28	TRBJ2-7	CASSLLAGASEQYF
TRBV2	TRBJ1-2	CASSEWGLNYGYTF
TRBV7-8	TRBJ2-7	CASSALLGGQYYEQYF
TRBV6-5	TRBJ1-1	CASRRAGNTEAFF
TRBV28	TRBJ2-5	CASSLRETEQETQYF
TRBV28	TRBJ1-5	CASSLGIQTQPQHF
TRBV29-1	TRBJ2-7	CSAGTGDSYEQYF
TRBV12-3/TRBV12-4	TRBJ2-2	CASSFGGRADTGELFF
TRBV19	TRBJ1-5	CASTANRAANQPQHF
TRBV9	TRBJ1-1	CASSVVLGETEAFF
TRBV5-1	TRBJ2-7	CASAPRTGRSDEQYF
TRBV20-1	TRBJ1-3	CSAPERGTIYF
TRBV12-3/TRBV12-4	TRBJ1-5	CASSLGSGPNQPQHF
TRBV6-1	TRBJ2-2	CAISRSRNTGELFF
TRBV6-1	TRBJ1-2	CASSPDGAGNNYGYTF
TRBV4-1	TRBJ2-7	CASSQVSLLGAYEQYF
TRBV6-1	TRBJ1-5	CASRTTASNQPQHF
TRBV6-2/TRBV6-3	TRBJ2-5	CASMVPGPQTQYF
TRBV6-1	TRBJ1-5	CASRTGGSGINQPQHF
TRBV6-5	TRBJ2-7	CASSYSIGTSGNYEQYF
TRBV5-1	TRBJ2-7	CASSLGPGDNSYEQYF
TRBV6-5	TRBJ1-2	CASSYSGTGTGYTF
TRBV18	TRBJ1-1	CASSPPWGAEAFF